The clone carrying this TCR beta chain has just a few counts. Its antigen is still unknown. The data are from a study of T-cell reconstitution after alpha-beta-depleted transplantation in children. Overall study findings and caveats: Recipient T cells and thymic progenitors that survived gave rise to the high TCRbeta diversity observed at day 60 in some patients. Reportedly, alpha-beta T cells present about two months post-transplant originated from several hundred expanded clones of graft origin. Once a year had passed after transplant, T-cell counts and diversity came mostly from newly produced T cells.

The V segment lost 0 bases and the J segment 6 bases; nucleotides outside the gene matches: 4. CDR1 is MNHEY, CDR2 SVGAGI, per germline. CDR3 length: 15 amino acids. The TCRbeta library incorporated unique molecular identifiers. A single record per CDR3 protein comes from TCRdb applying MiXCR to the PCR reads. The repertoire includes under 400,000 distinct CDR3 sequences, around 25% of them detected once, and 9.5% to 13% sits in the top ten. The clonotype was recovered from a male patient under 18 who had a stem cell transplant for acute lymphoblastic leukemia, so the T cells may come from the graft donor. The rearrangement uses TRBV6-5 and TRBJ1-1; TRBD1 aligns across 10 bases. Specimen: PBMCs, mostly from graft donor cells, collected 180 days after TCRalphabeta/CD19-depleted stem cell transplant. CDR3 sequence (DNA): TGTGCCAGCAGTTACTCGGGACAGGGGAGGCCTGAAGCTTTCTTT. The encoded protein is CASSYSGQGRPEAFF.